The text below deals with one T cell receptor (beta chain). This record comes from a study of shared T cell receptors in the human thymus. The CDR3 has 14 residues. The V and J ends lost 0 bases and 5 bases respectively, with 11 bases between them. CDR1 is SGDLS and CDR2 is YYNGEE in the germline V gene. Assay: immunoSEQ multiplex PCR; the TCRdb copy retains only in-frame clones and omits some. The table lists roughly 700,000 clones, 88% of them singletons. The sample was also reused in another study, on human thymus T cells. That report adds: From resections taken during corrective heart surgery, the thymus tissue was obtained. Reports from related research described highly overlapping thymic repertoires among unrelated individuals.

The chain is built from TRBV9 and TRBJ2-5; D is perhaps TRBD2 (6 bases). The receptor was isolated from a boy under two years old with a congenital heart defect. Source material: thymocytes. For the CDR3, the DNA is TGTGCCAGCAGCGTAGAGGCGGGAAAGGAGACCCAGTACTTC. Translation gives CASSVEAGKETQYF.